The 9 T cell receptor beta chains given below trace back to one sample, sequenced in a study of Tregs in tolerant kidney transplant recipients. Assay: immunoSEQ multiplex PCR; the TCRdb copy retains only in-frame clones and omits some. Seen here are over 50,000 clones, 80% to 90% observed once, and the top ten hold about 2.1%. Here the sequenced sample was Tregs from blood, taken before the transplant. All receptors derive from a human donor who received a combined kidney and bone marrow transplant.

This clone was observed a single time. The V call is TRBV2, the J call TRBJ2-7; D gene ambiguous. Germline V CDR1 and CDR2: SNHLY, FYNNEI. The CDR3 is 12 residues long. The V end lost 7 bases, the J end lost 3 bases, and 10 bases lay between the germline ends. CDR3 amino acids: CASTRSIYEQYF. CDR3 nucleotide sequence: TGTGCCAGCACGAGGTCCATCTACGAGCAGTACTTC.

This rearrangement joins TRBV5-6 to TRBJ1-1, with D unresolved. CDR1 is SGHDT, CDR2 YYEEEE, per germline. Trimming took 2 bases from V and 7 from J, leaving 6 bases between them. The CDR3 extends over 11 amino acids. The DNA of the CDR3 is TGTGCCAGCAGCTTACGGCTTGAAGCTTTCTTT. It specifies CASSLRLEAFF.

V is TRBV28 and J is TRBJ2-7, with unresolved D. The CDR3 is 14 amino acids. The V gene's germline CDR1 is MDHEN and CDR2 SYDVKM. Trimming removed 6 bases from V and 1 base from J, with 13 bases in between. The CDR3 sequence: CASSPSGYSYEQYF. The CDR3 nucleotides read TGTGCCAGCAGCCCGTCAGGATATTCCTACGAGCAGTACTTC.

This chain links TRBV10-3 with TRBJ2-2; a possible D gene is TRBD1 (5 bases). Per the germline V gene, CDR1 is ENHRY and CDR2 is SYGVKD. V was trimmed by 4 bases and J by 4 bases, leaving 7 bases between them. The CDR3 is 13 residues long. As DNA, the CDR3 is TGTGCCATCAGTGGGGGCGGCACCGGGGAGCTGTTTTTT. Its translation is CAISGGGTGELFF.

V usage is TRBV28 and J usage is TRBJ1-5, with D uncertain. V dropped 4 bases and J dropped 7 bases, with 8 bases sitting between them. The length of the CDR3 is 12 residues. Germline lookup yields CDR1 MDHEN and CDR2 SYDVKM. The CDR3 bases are TGTGCCAGCAGTTCGGGAAGGCAGCCCCAGCATTTT. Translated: CASSSGRQPQHF.

CDR3 DNA: TGTGCCTCAGGGGTCCGGGTCAGTGAGCAGTTCTTC. Its translation is CASGVRVSEQFF. The chain joins TRBV10-3 to TRBJ2-1; tentative D call: TRBD1 (6 bases). The CDR3 has 12 amino acids. Germline lookup yields CDR1 ENHRY and CDR2 SYGVKD. Trimming removed 11 bases at V and 9 bases at J, with 17 bases between.

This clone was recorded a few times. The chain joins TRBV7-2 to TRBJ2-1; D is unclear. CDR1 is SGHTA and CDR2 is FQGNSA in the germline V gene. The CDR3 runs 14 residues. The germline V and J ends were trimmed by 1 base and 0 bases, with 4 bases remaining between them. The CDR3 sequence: CASSLGSSYNEQFF. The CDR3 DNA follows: TGTGCCAGCAGCTTAGGGAGCTCCTACAATGAGCAGTTCTTC. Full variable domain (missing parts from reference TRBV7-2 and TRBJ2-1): GAGVSQSPSNKVTEKGKDVELRCDPISGHTALYWYRQSLGQGLEFLIYFQGNSAPDKSGLPSDRFSAERTGGSVSTLTIQRTQQEDSAVYLCASSLGSSYNEQFFGPGTRLTVL.

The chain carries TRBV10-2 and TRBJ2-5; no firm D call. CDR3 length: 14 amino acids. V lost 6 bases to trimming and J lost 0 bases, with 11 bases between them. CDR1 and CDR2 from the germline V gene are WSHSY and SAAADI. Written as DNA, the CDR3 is TGCGCCAGCAGCGCCGTCGAGTACCAAGAGACCCAGTACTTC. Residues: CASSAVEYQETQYF.

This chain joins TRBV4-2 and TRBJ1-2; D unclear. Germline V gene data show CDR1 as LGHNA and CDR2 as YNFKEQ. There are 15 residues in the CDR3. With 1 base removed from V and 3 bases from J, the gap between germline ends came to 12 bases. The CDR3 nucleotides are TGTGCCAGCAGCCAAGGGCCCCCGGGGTACTATGGCTACACCTTC. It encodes CASSQGPPGYYGYTF.